This T cell receptor beta chain was captured by sequencing in a study of long-term antiretroviral therapy in people with HIV. Study conclusions and caveats: Clones showing expansion before ART dominated the repertoire at all time points. Compared with controls, HIV repertoires showed narrower CDR3 length ranges.

With regard to this clone: The antigen remains undetermined.

Investigators performed immunoSEQ version v3.0 at survey level. Measured with immunoSEQ multiplex PCR; TCRdb has only the in-frame clones, and not every one. This table holds 30,000 or so clones, about 93% found once. The clonotype comes from a woman aged 40 to 55 with HIV. This material consisted of unsorted PBMCs, taken about 6.5 years after starting antiretroviral therapy.

The DNA of the CDR3 is TGTGCCAGCAGTACCCAGGGGGTTCAGGATGAAAAACTGTTTTTT. Translated: CASSTQGVQDEKLFF. The J gene is TRBJ1-4, the V gene TRBV2; 7 positions match TRBD1. Trimming at V came to 5 bases and at J to 6 bases, leaving 9 bases not matched to a gene. The germline CDR1 and CDR2 sequences are SNHLY and FYNNEI. The CDR3 has 15 amino acids.